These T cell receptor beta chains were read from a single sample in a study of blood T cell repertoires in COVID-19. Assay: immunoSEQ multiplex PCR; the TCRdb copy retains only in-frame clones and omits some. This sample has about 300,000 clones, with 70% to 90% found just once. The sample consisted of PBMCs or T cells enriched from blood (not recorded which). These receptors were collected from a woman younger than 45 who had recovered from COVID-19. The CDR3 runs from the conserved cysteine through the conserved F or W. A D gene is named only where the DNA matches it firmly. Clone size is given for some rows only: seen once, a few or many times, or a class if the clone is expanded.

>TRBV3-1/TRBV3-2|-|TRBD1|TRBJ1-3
CASSQEEGQGPGNTIYF
TGTGCCAGCAGCCAAGAAGAGGGACAGGGCCCTGGAAACACCATATATTTT
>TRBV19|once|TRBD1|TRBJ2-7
CATSTGTDYEQYF
TGTGCCACCTCGACAGGGACCGACTACGAGCAGTACTTC
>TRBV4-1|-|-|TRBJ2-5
CASSQPLLLETQYF
TGCGCCAGCAGCCAACCCCTTTTGTTAGAGACCCAGTACTTC
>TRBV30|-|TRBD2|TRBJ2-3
CAWSVASGVADTQYF
TGTGCCTGGAGTGTGGCTAGCGGGGTCGCAGATACGCAGTATTTT
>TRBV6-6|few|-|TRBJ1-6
CASSYSSSPLHF
TGTGCCAGCAGTTACTCCTCCTCACCCCTCCACTTT
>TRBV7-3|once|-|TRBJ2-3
CASSLVVDTDTQYF
TGTGCCAGCAGCTTGGTTGTAGACACAGATACGCAGTATTTT
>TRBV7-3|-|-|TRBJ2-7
CASSPTVSYEQYF
TGTGCCAGCAGCCCGACAGTCTCCTACGAGCAGTACTTC
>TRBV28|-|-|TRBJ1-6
CASRRSGEGSPLHF
TGTGCCAGCAGACGGTCCGGAGAGGGTTCACCCCTCCACTTT
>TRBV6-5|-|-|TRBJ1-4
CASRDIGEKLFF
TGTGCCAGCAGGGACATCGGGGAAAAACTGTTTTTT
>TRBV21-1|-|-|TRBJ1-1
CASSHGTGRCEAFF
TGTGCCAGCAGCCACGGGACAGGCCGGTGTGAAGCTTTCTTT
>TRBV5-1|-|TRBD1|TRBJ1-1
CASTGTGVTEAFF
TGCGCCAGCACCGGGACAGGGGTCACTGAAGCTTTCTTT
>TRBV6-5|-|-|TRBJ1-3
CASSPTASGNTIYF
TGTGCCAGCAGTCCGACAGCGTCTGGAAACACCATATATTTT
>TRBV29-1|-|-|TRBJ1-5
CSARDFGQPQHF
TGCAGCGCCCGGGACTTTGGGCAGCCCCAGCATTTT
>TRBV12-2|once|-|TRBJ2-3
CASRSKTVQSTDTQYF
TGTGCAAGTCGCTCGAAGACAGTCCAAAGCACAGATACGCAGTATTTT
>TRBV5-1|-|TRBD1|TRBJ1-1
CASSPGQRFNTEAFF
TGCGCCAGCAGCCCGGGACAGAGATTCAACACTGAAGCTTTCTTT
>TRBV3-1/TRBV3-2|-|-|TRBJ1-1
CASSQDFVAGRGAFF
TGTGCCAGCAGCCAAGATTTCGTCGCAGGCCGGGGAGCTTTCTTT
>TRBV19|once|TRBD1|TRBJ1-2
CASSSGGQGLGYTF
TGTGCCAGTAGCTCAGGGGGACAGGGTTTAGGCTACACCTTC
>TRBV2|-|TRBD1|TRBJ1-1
CARKTGGRGVTEAFF
TGTGCGAGAAAAACCGGCGGCAGGGGGGTCACTGAAGCTTTCTTT
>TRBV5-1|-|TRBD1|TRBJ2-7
CASSVGQGVHVQYF
TGCGCCAGCAGCGTGGGGCAGGGGGTGCATGTGCAGTACTTC
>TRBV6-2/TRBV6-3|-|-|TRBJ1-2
CASSYSTTTHAYGYTF
TGTGCCAGCAGTTACTCTACTACGACGCATGCTTATGGCTACACCTTC
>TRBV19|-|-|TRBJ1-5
CASIPPGGGQPQHF
TGTGCCAGTATTCCCCCGGGGGGCGGTCAGCCCCAGCATTTT
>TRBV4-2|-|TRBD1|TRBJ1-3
CASSQERQGVMAGNTIYF
TGTGCCAGCAGCCAGGAAAGACAGGGGGTTATGGCTGGAAACACCATATATTTT
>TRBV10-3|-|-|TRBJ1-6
CAIRLNGQPVNSPLHF
TGTGCCATCAGGTTGAACGGACAACCCGTAAATTCACCCCTCCACTTT
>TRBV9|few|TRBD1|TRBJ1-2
CASSVGRTGEGGYTF
TGTGCCAGCAGCGTAGGTAGGACAGGGGAAGGGGGCTACACCTTC
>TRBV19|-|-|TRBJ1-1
CASSIVVLPRKRMNTEAFF
TGTGCCAGTAGTATAGTGGTCCTTCCCAGGAAACGGATGAACACTGAAGCTTTCTTT